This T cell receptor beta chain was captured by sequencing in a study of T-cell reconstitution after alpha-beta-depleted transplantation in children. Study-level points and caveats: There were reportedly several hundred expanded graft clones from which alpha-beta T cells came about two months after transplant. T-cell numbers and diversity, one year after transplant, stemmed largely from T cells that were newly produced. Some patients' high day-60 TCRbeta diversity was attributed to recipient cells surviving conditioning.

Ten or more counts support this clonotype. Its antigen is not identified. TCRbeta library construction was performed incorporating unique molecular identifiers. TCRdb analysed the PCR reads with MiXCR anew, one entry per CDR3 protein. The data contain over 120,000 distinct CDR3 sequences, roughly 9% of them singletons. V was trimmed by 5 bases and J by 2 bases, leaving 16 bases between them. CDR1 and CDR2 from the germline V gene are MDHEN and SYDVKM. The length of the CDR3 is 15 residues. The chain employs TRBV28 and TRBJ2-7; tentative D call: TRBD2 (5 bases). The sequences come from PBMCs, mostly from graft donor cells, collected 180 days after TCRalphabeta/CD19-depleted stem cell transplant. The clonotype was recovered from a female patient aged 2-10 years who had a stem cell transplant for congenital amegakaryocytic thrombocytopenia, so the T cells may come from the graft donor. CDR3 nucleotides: TGTGCCAGCAGTCCATTACTGCGGGTACCCTACGAGCAGTACTTC. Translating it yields CASSPLLRVPYEQYF.